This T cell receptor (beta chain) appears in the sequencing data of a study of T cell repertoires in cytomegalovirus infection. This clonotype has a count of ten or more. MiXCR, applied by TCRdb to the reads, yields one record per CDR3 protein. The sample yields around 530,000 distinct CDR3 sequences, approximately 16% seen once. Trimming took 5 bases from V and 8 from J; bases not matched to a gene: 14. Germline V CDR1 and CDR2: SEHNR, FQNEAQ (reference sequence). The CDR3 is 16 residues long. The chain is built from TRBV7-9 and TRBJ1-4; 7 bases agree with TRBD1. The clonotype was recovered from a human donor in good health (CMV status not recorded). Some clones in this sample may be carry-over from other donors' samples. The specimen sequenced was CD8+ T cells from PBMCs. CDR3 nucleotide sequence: TGTGCCAGCAGCACCCCTACGGGGGACAGCCGGGAAAAACTGTTTTTT. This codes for CASSTPTGDSREKLFF.